This T cell receptor (beta chain) was sequenced for a study of cytomegalovirus exposure and HLA in healthy donors. V shed 4 bases and J 4 bases; nucleotides not matched to a gene: 12. The CDR3 loop spans 16 amino acids. Germline V CDR1 and CDR2: SGHRS, YFSETQ. Researchers ran the PCR with 60 Vbeta and 13 Jbeta primers. Only in-frame clones appear in the TCRdb table, and some are missing; sequencing was by immunoSEQ multiplex PCR. The table has approximately 220,000 clones, approximately 81% seen once. The V and J genes are TRBV5-1 and TRBJ2-3, with 7 positions matching TRBD2. Sequences were obtained from PBMCs. The source of this sequence is a man aged 25-45 years in good health and CMV-seronegative. Here the CDR3 reads CASSPTDGLGADTQYF. DNA for the CDR3: TGCGCCAGCAGCCCCACTGACGGACTAGGGGCAGATACGCAGTATTTT.